This T cell receptor beta chain derives from a study of blood T cell repertoires in COVID-19. Study summary: From the United States, Italy and Spain came samples of acute and convalescent COVID-19. Nucleic acid was either cDNA or gDNA, and it came from T cells, B-cell-depleted T cells, or PBMCs.

The CDR3 is 15 residues long. In germline, CDR1 is SGDLS, CDR2 YYNGEE. Trimming removed 4 bases from V and 7 bases from J; junction bases left unmatched: 13. This clone was detected only a few times. The authors' processing: Reference gene primer amplification yielded estimated nucleated cell counts. The method was immunoSEQ multiplex PCR; TCRdb's version includes in-frame clones alone and lacks a portion of them. The DNA gave D and trimming, while V, J and clone size come from that table. Of fewer than 35,000 clones detected, approximately 88% appear once; the ten largest clones hold more than 4%. V and J are TRBV9 and TRBJ2-7; 8 bases fit TRBD1. This receptor was identified in a man in his 70s with active COVID-19. The sequenced sample consisted of peripheral blood. The CDR3 DNA reads TGTGCCAGCAGCCCTCGACAGGGGCCCTTGGGGGAGCAGTACTTC. Its translation is CASSPRQGPLGEQYF.